The next 10 T cell receptor beta chains were all read from a single sample in a study of T cells after yellow fever vaccination. From the 5' RACE reads, TCRdb called clonotypes with MiXCR, one entry per CDR3 protein. This sample has 360,000 or so distinct CDR3 sequences, with roughly 12% found just once. Sequences were derived from PBMCs, sampled on the day of the first yellow fever vaccination. The receptor source for this set is a man between 18 and 29 years old who received the YFV17D yellow fever vaccine.

The chain couples TRBV10-2 to TRBJ2-3, with D possibly being TRBD1 (5 bases). Looked up from germline, CDR1 is WSHSY and CDR2 is SAAADI. This CDR3 is built from 13 residues. V was clipped by 6 bases and J by 4 bases, with 11 bases between them. CDR3: CASRGAAPDTQYF. As DNA, the CDR3 is TGCGCCAGCAGAGGGGCGGCCCCAGATACGCAGTATTTT.

This clonotype has a count of ten or more. The V call is TRBV27, the J call TRBJ2-7, with TRBD1 identical over 12 bases. CDR3 length: 16 residues. Trimming took 8 bases from V and 3 from J; bases not matched to a gene: 11. CDR1 and CDR2 (germline): MNHEY, SMNVEV (reference sequence). The DNA of the CDR3 is TGTGCCAGCGGACTCGCGGGACAGGGGGCTCGCTACGAGCAGTACTTC. Protein product: CASGLAGQGARYEQYF.

In this sample, this clonotype turned up a few times. The rearrangement joins TRBV19 to TRBJ1-6; maybe TRBD1 (6 bases). Looked up from germline, CDR1 is LNHDA and CDR2 is SQIVND (reference sequence). The CDR3 runs 14 residues. Trimming took 2 bases from V and 10 from J, leaving 12 bases between them. In DNA, the CDR3 is TGTGCCAGTAGTATACAGCAGGGGAGGTCACCCCTCCACTTT. Translation: CASSIQQGRSPLHF.

This clonotype was seen repeatedly, ten times or more. The chain uses TRBV28 and TRBJ2-3; 7 nucleotides align to TRBD2. From germline, CDR1 is MDHEN and CDR2 SYDVKM. V trimming: 1 base; J trimming: 2 bases; junction bases outside the gene matches: 9. The CDR3 has 17 amino acids. The CDR3 region is CASSLYRAGEATDTQYF. The CDR3 nucleotides read TGTGCCAGCAGTTTATATAGGGCGGGGGAGGCCACAGATACGCAGTATTTT.

CDR3 DNA: TGTGCCAGTATGGCGGGGGGCCCCCCCTACGAGCAGTACTTC. This encodes CASMAGGPPYEQYF. The chain links TRBV6-1 to TRBJ2-7; 8 bases match TRBD2. The CDR3 runs 14 residues. Germline assignment: CDR1 MNHNS and CDR2 SASEGT. V lost 9 bases to trimming and J lost 2 bases; unmatched junction nucleotides: 9.

This clonotype was recorded a few times. The CDR3 loop is CASSTSQAGWGNTIYF. The CDR3 coding sequence is TGTGCCAGCAGCACCTCCCAGGCCGGGTGGGGAAACACCATATATTTT. The chain joins TRBV7-2 to TRBJ1-3, with D hard to call. V was trimmed by 5 bases and J by 4 bases, leaving 18 bases between them. Germline-derived CDR1 and CDR2 are SGHTA and FQGNSA. The CDR3 totals 16 residues.

This clonotype was counted between two and nine times. The chain has TRBV5-1 and TRBJ1-1; no clear D. CDR3 length: 14 residues. Trimming shortened V by 2 bases and J by 6 bases, and 14 bases separated the two germline ends. Looked up from germline, CDR1 is SGHRS and CDR2 is YFSETQ. CDR3 in DNA: TGCGCCAGCAGCTTCGGGTACCGAGGTCCTGAAGCTTTCTTT. Protein sequence: CASSFGYRGPEAFF.

The rearrangement uses TRBV2 and TRBJ1-6, with no clear D. The CDR3 has 12 amino acids. V was cut by 2 bases and J by 9 bases, with 5 bases left in between. The germline V gene encodes CDR1 SNHLY and CDR2 FYNNEI. CDR3 protein: CASSELVSPLHF. The CDR3 DNA is TGTGCCAGCAGTGAATTGGTTTCACCCCTCCACTTT.

This clonotype was recorded a few times. The chain combines TRBV6-5 with TRBJ1-2; D gene uncertain. CDR1 MNHEY and CDR2 SVGAGI come from the germline V gene. The CDR3 loop spans 14 amino acids. Trimming cost V 2 bases and J 5 bases, with 12 bases left between them. The DNA of the CDR3 is TGTGCCAGCAGTTACAGCACGGGAGTATATGGCTACACCTTC. Encoded protein: CASSYSTGVYGYTF.

J is TRBJ1-2 and V is TRBV4-3; D remains unclear. The V end was cut by 5 bases, the J end by 5 bases, with 18 bases between. The CDR3 covers 15 residues. In germline, CDR1 is LGHNA, CDR2 YSLEER. CDR3 amino acids: CASSVLISGRYGYTF. As DNA, the CDR3 is TGCGCCAGCAGCGTACTTATCTCTGGTAGATATGGCTACACCTTC.